This T cell receptor (beta chain) was captured by sequencing in a study of cytomegalovirus exposure and HLA in healthy donors. Study background: Unique TCRs numbering approximately 81 million, obtained from HLA-typed donors, made up an early data release.

The CDR3 contains 17 residues. The trim removed 0 bases at V and 6 bases at J, leaving 12 bases unmatched. Per the germline V gene, CDR1 is SGHDN and CDR2 is FVKESK. The PCR used 60 Vbeta and 13 Jbeta primers. Repertoires were generated with immunoSEQ multiplex PCR, while TCRdb's copy carries only in-frame clones and drops some. The sample records 90,000 to 130,000 clones, about 70% being singletons. The sequence derives from a woman aged 25 to 45 in good health and CMV-seronegative. The specimen sequenced was PBMCs. The V and J genes are TRBV14 and TRBJ2-5; 8 bases are shared with TRBD2. The CDR3 DNA reads as TGTGCCAGCAGCCAAGATTTGAGCGGGAGAGGGGTAAAGACCCAGTACTTC. This gives the protein CASSQDLSGRGVKTQYF.